Each of the 11 T cell receptor beta chains below was sequenced from the same sample in a study of blood T cell repertoires in COVID-19. TCRdb keeps only in-frame clones here, not all; method: immunoSEQ multiplex PCR. The sample lists about 490,000 clones, over 75% seen once, with under 4% in the top ten. Sequencing was done on a sample of peripheral blood. All receptors come from a human donor in a cohort sampled during active COVID-19.

The sample holds a few counts of this clone. J is TRBJ2-2 and V is TRBV28; possibly TRBD1 for D (5 bases). The CDR3 is made up of 14 amino acids. Germline-derived CDR1 and CDR2 are MDHEN and SYDVKM. Trimming stripped 7 bases from V and 8 bases from J, with 17 bases between. CDR3: CASTPPGHYGELFF. DNA for the CDR3: TGTGCCAGCACCCCACCCGGACATTATGGGGAGCTGTTTTTT.

This clone has more than one count but fewer than ten. The chain is built from TRBV28 and TRBJ1-1, with D maybe TRBD1 (6 bases). Per germline, CDR1 MDHEN and CDR2 SYDVKM. V lost 2 bases and J lost 11, with 15 bases in between. CDR3 length equals 13 residues. This CDR3 is CASSLGGGQGAFF. In nucleotides, the CDR3 is TGTGCCAGCAGTTTAGGGGGTGGCCAGGGGGCTTTCTTT.

The rearrangement uses TRBV19 and TRBJ2-2, with TRBD2 matching over 8 bases. Germline CDR1 and CDR2: LNHDA and SQIVND (reference sequence). The V and J ends lost 5 bases and 4 bases, in that order; junction bases with no gene match: 3. This CDR3 region has 14 residues. Written as DNA, the CDR3 is TGTGCCAGTAGTTACGGGAGGGGCACCGGGGAGCTGTTTTTT. It specifies CASSYGRGTGELFF.

The rearrangement joins TRBV6-5 to TRBJ2-3; D remains ambiguous. This CDR3 comprises 14 residues. V gave up 6 bases and J gave up 2 bases, with 12 bases separating them. CDR1 and CDR2 from the germline V gene are MNHEY and SVGAGI. For the CDR3, the DNA is TGTGCCAGCAGGCCTCCGAGCGCCACAGATACGCAGTATTTT. Protein: CASRPPSATDTQYF.

The V call is TRBV3-1 (or the pseudogene TRBV3-2), the J call TRBJ2-7; 10 bases align to TRBD2. The J segment lost 3 bases and the V segment lost 6 bases, leaving 2 bases of the junction unmatched. The CDR3 is made up of 13 amino acids. Germline loops: CDR1 LGHDT, CDR2 YNNKEL (reference sequence). The CDR3: CASRLAGYYEQYF. The DNA for the CDR3 is TGTGCCAGCAGACTAGCGGGGTACTACGAGCAGTACTTC.

The genes are TRBV15 and TRBJ2-1; 8 bases are shared with TRBD2. The CDR3 has 19 residues. The junction had 11 bases not matched to a gene; V was cut back by 1 base and J by 0 bases. Looked up from germline, CDR1 is LNHNV and CDR2 is YYDKDF (reference sequence). The CDR3 region is CATSRGRGVAKSSYNEQFF. CDR3 in DNA: TGTGCCACCAGCAGAGGGCGGGGGGTTGCGAAAAGCTCCTACAATGAGCAGTTCTTC.

Only a few counts were recorded for this clone. The genes are TRBV7-3 and TRBJ2-5, with 8 positions matching TRBD2. CDR3 length: 15 amino acids. CDR1 SGHTA and CDR2 FQGTGA come from the germline V gene. J lost 2 bases, V lost 5 bases, and 7 bases had no gene match. The CDR3, as DNA: TGTGCCAGCAGCCTCAACGGACTAGCTCAAGAGACCCAGTACTTC. Residues: CASSLNGLAQETQYF.

This clone was detected only once. The genes are TRBV6-5 and TRBJ1-4; 9 bases fit TRBD1. The CDR3 consists of 14 residues. In germline, CDR1 is MNHEY, CDR2 SVGAGI. V shed 6 bases and J 10 bases; nucleotides not matched to a gene: 9. The CDR3 DNA follows: TGTGCCAGCAGATCACAGGGGGCCCGGGGAAAACTGTTTTTT. Its protein product is CASRSQGARGKLFF.

The rearrangement joins TRBV27 to TRBJ2-3; no clear D gene. CDR3 length equals 12 residues. Trimming stripped 8 bases from V and 1 base from J, with 7 bases between. From germline, CDR1 is MNHEY and CDR2 SMNVEV (reference sequence). The CDR3 sequence: CASSLGTDTQYF. The DNA for the CDR3 is TGTGCCAGCTCCCTTGGCACAGATACGCAGTATTTT.

CDR3 protein: CASSSQGDTQYF. In DNA form, the CDR3 reads TGTGCCAGTAGTAGCCAGGGGGATACGCAGTATTTT. The chain has TRBV19 and TRBJ2-3; possible D gene TRBD1, 6 bases. The CDR3 totals 12 residues. V was pared by 4 bases and J by 6 bases, with 8 bases between. Per the germline V gene, CDR1 is LNHDA and CDR2 is SQIVND (reference sequence).

The rearrangement uses TRBV19 and TRBJ1-1, with unresolved D. CDR3 length: 17 amino acids. The germline V gene has CDR1 LNHDA and CDR2 SQIVND (reference sequence). The V gene lost 5 bases and the J gene lost 0 bases, with 19 bases spanning the gap. CDR3 nucleotides: TGTGCCAGTAGTCGTAGCCCGGGTAACTCCATGAACACTGAAGCTTTCTTT. Protein: CASSRSPGNSMNTEAFF.